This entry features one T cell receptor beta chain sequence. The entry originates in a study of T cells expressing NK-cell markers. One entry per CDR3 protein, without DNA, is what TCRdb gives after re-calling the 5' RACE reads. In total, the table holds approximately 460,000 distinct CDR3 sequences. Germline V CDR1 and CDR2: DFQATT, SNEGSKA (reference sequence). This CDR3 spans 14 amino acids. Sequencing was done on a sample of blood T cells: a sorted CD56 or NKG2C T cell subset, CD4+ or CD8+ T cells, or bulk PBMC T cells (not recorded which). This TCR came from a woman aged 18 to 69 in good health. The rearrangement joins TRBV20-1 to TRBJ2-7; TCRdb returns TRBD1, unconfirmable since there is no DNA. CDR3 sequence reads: CSAATGGLHYEQYF.